This TCR beta chain was identified in a study of cytomegalovirus exposure and HLA in healthy donors. Findings and caveats of the study: Later on, an analysis tied roughly 17,000 TCR beta sequences to HLA alleles at 0.05 false discovery rate.

V lost 4 bases to trimming and J lost 2 bases; unmatched junction nucleotides: 2. The CDR3 consists of 14 residues. The germline CDR1 and CDR2 sequences are MNHEY and SMNVEV (reference sequence). It was with 60 Vbeta and 13 Jbeta primers that the PCR ran. The method was immunoSEQ multiplex PCR; TCRdb's version includes in-frame clones alone and lacks a portion of them. The sample consists of roughly 150,000 clones, over 55% of them appearing once. On this clone: What it recognizes is unknown.

Sequences were obtained from PBMCs. The clonotype originates from a man aged 35 to 55 in good health and CMV-seronegative. The rearrangement links TRBV27 to TRBJ2-3; 8 bases fit TRBD1. The CDR3 sequence: CASSSTGVTDTQYF. The CDR3, as DNA: TGTGCCAGCAGTTCGACAGGGGTCACAGATACGCAGTATTTT.